This T cell receptor beta chain was sequenced in a study of T cells in Graves' hyperthyroidism and ophthalmopathy. The TCR beta CDR3 regions underwent amplification using RNA transcripts as the source. HTBI primers were used for first-round RT-PCR of the TCR CDR3. TCRdb reanalysed the multiplex PCR reads using MiXCR and keeps one entry per CDR3 protein. The data show hundreds of thousands of distinct CDR3 sequences, over 40% seen once. This clonotype was seen a single time. What it binds is unknown. The missing conserved phenylalanine or tryptophan at the end of this CDR3 makes a read error likely. Because the CDR3's place on the DNA is in doubt, the DNA is left out and the CDR3 is given as listed by TCRdb. It was uncontrolled infection, other autoimmune disease, pregnancy or lactation that excluded patients. Study-wide findings and caveats: The model forecast ophthalmopathy, anticipating it by a median around 6.9 months before onset. Stable hyperthyroidism was told apart from ophthalmopathy by a model built on 13 V-J features.

The CDR3 adds up to 9 amino acids, both ends counted. Germline V lookup: CDR1 SGHTA, CDR2 FQGNSA. This clonotype originated in an adult man with Graves' disease, either hyperthyroidism or ophthalmopathy (not recorded which). The chain uses TRBV7-2 and TRBJ1-4. The sequenced sample was peripheral blood or thyroid tissue (not recorded which). The CDR3 sequence: CASSLVAGY.